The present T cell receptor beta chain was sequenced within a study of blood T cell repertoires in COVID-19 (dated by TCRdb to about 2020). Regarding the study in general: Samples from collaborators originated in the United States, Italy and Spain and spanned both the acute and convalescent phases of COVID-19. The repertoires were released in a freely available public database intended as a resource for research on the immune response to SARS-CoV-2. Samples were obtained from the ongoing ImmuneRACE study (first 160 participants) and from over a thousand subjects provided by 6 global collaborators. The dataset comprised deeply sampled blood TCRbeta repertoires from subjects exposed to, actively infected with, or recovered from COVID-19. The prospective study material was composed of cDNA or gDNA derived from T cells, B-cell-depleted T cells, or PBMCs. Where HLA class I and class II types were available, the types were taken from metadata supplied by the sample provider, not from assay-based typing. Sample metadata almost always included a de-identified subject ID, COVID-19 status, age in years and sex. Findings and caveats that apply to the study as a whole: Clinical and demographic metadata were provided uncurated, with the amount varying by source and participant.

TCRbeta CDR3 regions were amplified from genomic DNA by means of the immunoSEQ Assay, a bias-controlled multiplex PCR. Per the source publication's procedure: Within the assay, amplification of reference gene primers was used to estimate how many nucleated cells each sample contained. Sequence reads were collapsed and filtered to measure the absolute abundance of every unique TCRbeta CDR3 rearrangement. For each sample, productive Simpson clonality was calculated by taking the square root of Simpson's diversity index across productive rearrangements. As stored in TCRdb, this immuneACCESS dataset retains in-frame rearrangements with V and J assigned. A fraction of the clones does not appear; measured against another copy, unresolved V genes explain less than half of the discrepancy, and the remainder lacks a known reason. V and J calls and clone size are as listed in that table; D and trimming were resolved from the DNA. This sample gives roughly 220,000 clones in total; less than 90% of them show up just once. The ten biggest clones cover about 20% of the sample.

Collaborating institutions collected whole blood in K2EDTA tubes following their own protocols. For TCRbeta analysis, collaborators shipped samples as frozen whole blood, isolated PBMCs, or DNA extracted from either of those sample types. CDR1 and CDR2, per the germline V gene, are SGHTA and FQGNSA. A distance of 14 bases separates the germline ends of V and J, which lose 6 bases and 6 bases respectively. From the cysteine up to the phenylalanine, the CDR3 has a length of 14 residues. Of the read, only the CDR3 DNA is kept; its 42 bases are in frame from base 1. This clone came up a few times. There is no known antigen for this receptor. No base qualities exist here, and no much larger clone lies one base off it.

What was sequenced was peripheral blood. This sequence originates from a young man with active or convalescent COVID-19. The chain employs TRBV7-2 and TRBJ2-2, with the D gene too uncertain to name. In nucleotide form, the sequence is TGTGCCAGCAGTCGCCGGCTAGAGTCCGGGGAGCTGTTTTTT. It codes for CASSRRLESGELFF.